Listed below are T cell receptor beta chains from one sample, sequenced in a study of blood T cell repertoires in COVID-19. Data came from immunoSEQ multiplex PCR; TCRdb stores just in-frame clones and leaves some out. The table records some 16,000 clones, approximately 90% of them present only once. Sequencing was carried out using peripheral blood. Source of these receptors: a human donor in a cohort sampled during active COVID-19. Both conserved end residues are part of each CDR3. D genes are given only for firm matches. Size values are once, few and many counts, or a class for expanded clones, and some rows have none.

clone_size,j_call,v_call,d_call,cdr3_nt,cdr3_aa
NA,TRBJ1-4,TRBV4-3,NA,TGCGCCAGCAGCCAAGAGGGCGGGTTCGGGGAAAAACTGTTTTTT,CASSQEGGFGEKLFF
NA,TRBJ2-7,TRBV5-4,NA,TGTGCCTCCAGACGAGGGAACTCCTACGAGCAGTACTTC,CASRRGNSYEQYF
NA,TRBJ2-1,TRBV12-5,TRBD2,TGTGCTAGTGGTACGACTAGCGGGGGGGCCCGCAGCTCCTACAATGAGCAGTTCTTC,CASGTTSGGARSSYNEQFF
NA,TRBJ1-2,TRBV6-5,TRBD1,TGTGCCAGCACACTGGGACAGGACTTCGGCTACACCTTC,CASTLGQDFGYTF
NA,TRBJ1-5,TRBV5-5,NA,TGTGCCAGCAGCCCACTGCCCGAGGGCCGTTATCAGCCCCAGCATTTT,CASSPLPEGRYQPQHF
NA,TRBJ1-2,TRBV5-4,NA,TGTGCCAGCAGCGGGAGAGGGCTCTATGGCTACACCTTC,CASSGRGLYGYTF
few,TRBJ1-4,TRBV7-9,NA,TGTGCCAGCAGCCGACGGGCAGGACTAAATGAAAAACTGTTTTTT,CASSRRAGLNEKLFF
NA,TRBJ2-3,TRBV7-2,TRBD2,TGTGCCAGCAGCAGAAGGACTAGCGGGGGTGGAGATACGCAGTATTTT,CASSRRTSGGGDTQYF
NA,TRBJ1-1,TRBV27,TRBD1,TGTGCCAGCAGTTCCTCCGGGACAGTCATGAACACTGAAGCTTTCTTT,CASSSSGTVMNTEAFF
NA,TRBJ1-1,TRBV18,NA,TGTGCCAGCTCACCACTCTTGGACAGTGAAGCTTTCTTT,CASSPLLDSEAFF
NA,TRBJ1-1,TRBV6-5,NA,TGTGCCAGCAGTTTCAGGGACTGGCGCGCTGAAGCTTTCTTT,CASSFRDWRAEAFF
NA,TRBJ2-5,TRBV7-2,NA,TGTGCCAGCAGCTTACGTCAGGCGGTAGGACTGCAAGAGACCCAGTACTTC,CASSLRQAVGLQETQYF
NA,TRBJ2-3,TRBV13,TRBD2,TGTGCCAGCAGCCTAGTCCTAGCGGAAACTAGCACAGATACGCAGTATTTT,CASSLVLAETSTDTQYF
NA,TRBJ2-1,TRBV2,TRBD2,TGTGCCAGCAGTGGGGTAGCGGGGGGTAACAATGAGCAGTTCTTC,CASSGVAGGNNEQFF
NA,TRBJ1-1,TRBV7-2,TRBD1,TGTGCCAGCAGCTTGACAGGGGGCACTGAAGCTTTCTTT,CASSLTGGTEAFF
NA,TRBJ2-1,TRBV2,NA,TGTGCCAGCAGTGGAACCGGGTGGGGCCGGGCCTACAATGAGCAGTTCTTC,CASSGTGWGRAYNEQFF
NA,TRBJ2-3,TRBV13,NA,TGTGCCAGCAAGTGGACAGCTAGAGAAACGCAGTATTTT,CASKWTARETQYF
NA,TRBJ1-1,TRBV6-2/TRBV6-3,NA,TGTGCCAGCAGTTACTCGGAGGGTATAAGCAGAGAAGCTTTCTTT,CASSYSEGISREAFF
few,TRBJ1-2,TRBV28,NA,TGTGCCAGCAGTTCCCCTCGAGGGCGTCGGTATGGCTACACCTTC,CASSSPRGRRYGYTF
NA,TRBJ1-1,TRBV11-3,NA,TGTGCCAGCAGCTTAGCAGGAACGGAGAACACTGAAGCTTTCTTT,CASSLAGTENTEAFF
NA,TRBJ1-2,TRBV11-2,NA,TGTGCCAGCAGCGCCTCCGAGAGCGGCTACACCTTC,CASSASESGYTF
NA,TRBJ2-7,TRBV5-8,TRBD1,TGTGCCAGCAGCTTCGGGACAGCCTACGAGCAGTACTTC,CASSFGTAYEQYF
NA,TRBJ1-2,TRBV28,TRBD1,TGTGCCAGCAGTTCAGGACAGGATGTCGGCTACACCTTC,CASSSGQDVGYTF
NA,TRBJ2-3,TRBV5-4,NA,TGTGCCAGCAGCTCGTCCTTACTAGAGGCCACAGATACGCAGTATTTT,CASSSSLLEATDTQYF
few,TRBJ2-7,TRBV7-6,NA,TGTGCCAGCAGCGGAACAGGGCAATACGAGCAGTACTTC,CASSGTGQYEQYF
NA,TRBJ2-7,TRBV27,NA,TGTGCCAGCAGTTTCGTCGTCCTACAGGGCCGGTCCTACGAGCAGTACTTC,CASSFVVLQGRSYEQYF
NA,TRBJ1-5,TRBV30,NA,TGTGCCTGGAGTGTATCCGGGGGTAGAAATCAGCCCCAGCATTTT,CAWSVSGGRNQPQHF
NA,TRBJ2-2,TRBV9,TRBD1,TGTGCCAGCAGCGTAGAACAGGGGGCTGGCACCGGGGAGCTGTTTTTT,CASSVEQGAGTGELFF
NA,TRBJ1-2,TRBV18,TRBD1,TGTGCCAGCTCGCGGACAGGGGATCATGGCTACACCTTC,CASSRTGDHGYTF
once,TRBJ1-6,TRBV30,NA,TGTGCCTGGAGTGTACCCAGGTCAGCCTATAATTCACCCCTCCACTTT,CAWSVPRSAYNSPLHF
NA,TRBJ1-2,TRBV3-1/TRBV3-2,TRBD1,TGTGCCAGCAGCCAAACGACAGGGGTCCGTACCTATGGCTACACCTTC,CASSQTTGVRTYGYTF
NA,TRBJ2-7,TRBV19,TRBD2,TGTGCCAGTAGTCCGGGGGGGCAAGGTGGCTACGAGCAGTACTTC,CASSPGGQGGYEQYF
NA,TRBJ1-6,TRBV5-4,TRBD1,TGTGCCAGCAGTCCCTTGGTAGGGGGGACAGTCCATAATTCACCCCTCCACTTT,CASSPLVGGTVHNSPLHF
NA,TRBJ1-1,TRBV3-1/TRBV3-2,NA,TGTGCCAGCAGCCAAGTACAGGGGAACACTGAAGCTTTCTTT,CASSQVQGNTEAFF
NA,TRBJ1-1,TRBV4-3,NA,TGCGCCAGCAGCCGCGAAGAGGGCGTCCTGGCTTTCTTT,CASSREEGVLAFF
NA,TRBJ1-4,TRBV19,NA,TGTGCCAGTAGTATACATTCACAGGTCCAGGCAACTAATGAAAAACTGTTTTTT,CASSIHSQVQATNEKLFF
NA,TRBJ1-6,TRBV30,TRBD1,TGTGCCTGCCTGAAGGGGACAGTTAATTCACCCCTCCACTTT,CACLKGTVNSPLHF
NA,TRBJ1-1,TRBV30,NA,TGTGCCTGGAGTGCCCACAGCTACACTGAAGCTTTCTTT,CAWSAHSYTEAFF
NA,TRBJ1-6,TRBV19,NA,TGTGCCAGTAGTATAGTAGGGGGAGATAATTCACCCCTCCACTTT,CASSIVGGDNSPLHF
once,TRBJ1-3,TRBV2,NA,TGTGCCAGCAGCGACAAACTTGGAAACACCATATATTTT,CASSDKLGNTIYF
NA,TRBJ1-1,TRBV28,NA,TGTGCCAGCAGTTTACCCTTACTTGAAGCTTTCTTT,CASSLPLLEAFF
NA,TRBJ1-4,TRBV15,TRBD1,TGTGCCACCAGCGGAAGAAGGACAGGGGAGGAAAAACTGTTTTTT,CATSGRRTGEEKLFF
few,TRBJ1-3,TRBV5-5,NA,TGTGCCAGCAGCTTGACAGCCCACTCTGGAAACACCATATATTTT,CASSLTAHSGNTIYF
once,TRBJ2-1,TRBV6-5,NA,TGTGCCAGCAGTCACGCGGGACGGACCAATGAGCAGTTCTTC,CASSHAGRTNEQFF
NA,TRBJ2-5,TRBV10-3,NA,TGTGCCACCGCCCGGGGAGCAGGTCTAGAGACCCAGTACTTC,CATARGAGLETQYF
once,TRBJ2-1,TRBV2,TRBD2,TGTGCCAGCAGTGAATTGCGGGGGGGGAACAATGAGCAGTTCTTC,CASSELRGGNNEQFF
NA,TRBJ2-5,TRBV5-1,NA,TGCGCCAGCAGCGCCTCAGAAGAGACCCAGTACTTC,CASSASEETQYF
NA,TRBJ1-5,TRBV6-2/TRBV6-3,NA,TGTGCCAGCAGCCTGCCAGGGAATCAGCCCCAGCATTTT,CASSLPGNQPQHF
NA,TRBJ2-5,TRBV3-1/TRBV3-2,TRBD1,TGTGCCAGCAGCCAAGTCCACAGGGGTTCAGAGACCCAGTACTTC,CASSQVHRGSETQYF